These 19 T cell receptor beta chains were all obtained from the same sample, sequenced in a study of tumor-infiltrating lymphocytes in primary liver carcinoma. Researchers drew blood RNA from unsorted whole blood and extracted germline DNA as well. Using a constant-region primer together with ProtoScript II reverse transcriptase, TCR beta cDNA was made from roughly 540 ng of total RNA. ARM-PCR was slightly modified, and three nested multiplex PCR rounds with it gave rise to the TCR beta libraries. Running 10 cycles apiece, the first two PCR rounds relied on TRBV1-TRBV30 forward primers together with a C-beta reverse primer. One entry per CDR3 protein, called by TCRdb with MiXCR from the multiplex PCR reads. The data show fewer than 350,000 distinct CDR3 sequences, around three fifths seen once. The sample consisted of peripheral blood. Source of these receptors: a man aged 35-49 years with primary liver carcinoma and hepatitis B virus infection.

This clonotype occurred many times. This chain connects TRBV4-1 to TRBJ2-5; no reliable D call. Germline-derived CDR1 and CDR2 are MGHRA and YSYEKL. This CDR3 region has 14 residues. Deletions cut 2 bases from V and 2 bases from J, with 9 bases between. The chain's CDR3 is CASSQFQLQETQYF. The CDR3 coding sequence is TGCGCCAGCAGCCAATTTCAGTTACAAGAGACCCAGTACTTC.

Note on this clonotype: A read error may account for a junction end that differs from germline. This rearrangement joins TRBV6-5 to TRBJ1-2; D is perhaps TRBD1 (6 bases). Germline CDR1 MNHEY, CDR2 SVGAGI. This CDR3 spans 12 amino acids. CDR3 region: CVSRSDSLGYTF. The CDR3 DNA reads TGTGTCAGCAGGTCGGACAGCCTTGGATACACCTTC.

For this clonotype: A read error may explain this, as a much larger clone is one base away. The chain uses TRBV7-8 and TRBJ1-1; TRBD1 might be the D (6 bases). Germline CDR1 reads SGHVS; CDR2 reads FQNEAQ. CDR3 length: 15 residues. The CDR3 DNA follows: TGTGCCGGCAGACCACCCGGACAGAAGAACACTGAAGCTTTCTTT. This gives the protein CAGRPPGQKNTEAFF.

The gene calls are TRBV6-1 and TRBJ2-5, with 10 nucleotides matching TRBD2. V was pared by 10 bases and J by 1 base, with 6 bases of the junction left unmatched. The CDR3 covers 14 residues. The germline V gene has CDR1 MNHNS and CDR2 SASEGT. The CDR3 is CANIRTSGQETQYF. The CDR3, as DNA: TGTGCCAACATTAGGACTAGCGGCCAAGAGACCCAGTACTTC.

This clonotype was counted a few times. The chain's CDR3 is CASSLTRIGELFF. The CDR3 DNA reads as TGTGCCAGCAGCCTGACCCGAATCGGGGAGCTGTTTTTT. This rearrangement joins TRBV6-1 to TRBJ2-2; D unresolved. Germline V gene data show CDR1 as MNHNS and CDR2 as SASEGT. The CDR3 loop spans 13 amino acids. V lost 6 bases to trimming and J lost 7 bases, with 12 bases between them.

Concerning this clonotype: A read error may be the cause here, since a much bigger clone is one base away. The chain is built from TRBV10-3 and TRBJ2-1; 7 bases map to TRBD2. The junction had 10 bases not matched to a gene; V was cut back by 0 bases and J by 8 bases. Germline values: CDR1 ENHRY, CDR2 SYGVKD. The CDR3 length is 16 residues. The CDR3 reads CAISESGVAGDDEQFF. The DNA of the CDR3 is TGTGCCATCAGTGAGTCGGGAGTAGCGGGTGACGATGAGCAGTTCTTC.

The V gene is TRBV25-1, the J gene TRBJ1-2, with D hard to call. The CDR3 totals 13 residues. Germline CDR1 reads MGHDK; CDR2 reads SYGVNS. Trimming took 5 bases from V and 6 from J, leaving 13 bases between them. The CDR3 nucleotides are TGTGCCAGCAGTCACCAGGCCGCGGATGGCTACACCTTC. Amino acid sequence: CASSHQAADGYTF.

This chain joins TRBV11-2 and TRBJ2-2; 7 nucleotides line up with TRBD2. Trimming removed 5 bases from V and 7 bases from J; junction bases left unmatched: 13. This CDR3 has 16 amino acids. Per the germline V gene, CDR1 is SGHAT and CDR2 is FQNNGV. The CDR3 loop is CASSAGRGGQLGELFF. The DNA of the CDR3 is TGTGCCAGCAGCGCTGGTCGGGGAGGGCAGCTCGGGGAGCTGTTTTTT.

The chain combines TRBV5-1 with TRBJ1-6, with 8 positions matching TRBD1. The CDR3 is made up of 14 amino acids. The trim removed 6 bases at V and 10 bases at J, leaving 9 bases unmatched. The germline CDR1 and CDR2 sequences are SGHRS and YFSETQ. CDR3 in amino acids: CASTPGQVLSPLHF. CDR3 DNA sequence: TGCGCCAGCACCCCGGGACAGGTCTTGTCACCCCTCCACTTT.

The CDR3 sequence is CASSDERKETQYF. CDR3 sequence (DNA): TGTGCCAGCAGCGATGAGAGGAAAGAGACCCAGTACTTC. The chain recombines TRBV2 with TRBJ2-5; D ambiguous. Germline V gene lookup returns CDR1 SNHLY and CDR2 FYNNEI. Trimming took 6 bases from V and 3 from J, leaving 11 bases between them. The CDR3 is made up of 13 amino acids.

This clonotype was counted at least ten times. The chain links TRBV6-2 or TRBV6-3 to TRBJ1-2; 8 bases map to TRBD1. Germline V gene sequence: CDR1 MNHEY, CDR2 SVGEGT. The CDR3 spans 14 residues. V lost 5 bases and J lost 1; bases outside the gene matches: 3. This chain's CDR3 is CASSPGGDNYGYTF. In DNA, the CDR3 is TGTGCCAGCAGTCCAGGGGGCGATAACTATGGCTACACCTTC.

As regards this clonotype: A read error may be the cause here, since a much bigger clone is one base away. The chain is built from TRBV28 and TRBJ1-5, with 8 bases aligning to TRBD1. The CDR3 is 14 amino acids. The junction had 3 bases not matched to a gene; V was cut back by 6 bases and J by 2 bases. Germline loops: CDR1 MDHEN, CDR2 SYDVKM. This chain's CDR3 is CASRDRAGNQPQHF. The CDR3 DNA is TGTGCCAGCAGGGACAGGGCGGGCAATCAGCCCCAGCATTTT.

This clonotype was observed a single time. This chain uses TRBV29-1 with TRBJ2-1, with 8 bases identical to TRBD2. Germline CDR1 reads SQVTM; CDR2 reads ANQGSEA. The CDR3 is made up of 17 amino acids. The junction had 11 bases not matched to a gene; V was cut back by 0 bases and J by 4 bases. The CDR3 loop reads CSVEDQTGGPLYNEQFF. CDR3 coding DNA: TGCAGCGTTGAAGATCAGACGGGAGGGCCCCTATACAATGAGCAGTTCTTC.

Concerning this clonotype itself: A read error may explain this, as a much larger clone is one base away. The chain recombines TRBV6-1 with TRBJ2-5; perhaps TRBD1 as D (6 bases). V dropped 10 bases and J dropped 5 bases, with 17 bases sitting between them. The CDR3 covers 13 residues. CDR1 is MNHNS, CDR2 SASEGT, per germline. The CDR3 DNA follows: TGTGCCAACAGCGCTACAGGGCCGGAGACCCAGTACTTC. Translating gives CANSATGPETQYF.

With regard to this clonotype: No conserved phenylalanine or tryptophan is present at the end of the CDR3, so a read error is the likely explanation. The V gene is TRBV5-1, the J gene TRBJ1-5; D is unclear. Looked up from germline, CDR1 is SGHRS and CDR2 is YFSETQ. The ends were cut back, 0 bases at V and 6 bases at J, with 10 bases in the middle. The CDR3 loop spans 14 amino acids. The CDR3 loop reads CASSLAIGVQPQHL. In DNA, the CDR3 is TGCGCCAGCAGCTTGGCCATTGGGGTTCAGCCCCAGCATTTA.

This clonotype appeared a few times. The chain couples TRBV6-1 to TRBJ1-1, with D uncertain. Per germline, CDR1 MNHNS and CDR2 SASEGT. This CDR3 is 13 amino acids long. V was clipped by 8 bases and J by 0 bases, with 10 bases between them. CDR3 sequence: CASGGSLNTEAFF. The CDR3 DNA is TGTGCCAGCGGTGGCAGTTTGAACACTGAAGCTTTCTTT.

Of note for this clonotype: A much larger clone differs by one base, so this may be a read error. The CDR3 does not end in the conserved phenylalanine or tryptophan, so this is likely a read error. The chain combines TRBV12-3 or TRBV12-4 with TRBJ1-2, with unresolved D. V lost 3 bases and J 7 bases, leaving 9 bases between the germline ends. The CDR3 totals 12 residues. The CDR3 sequence is CASSFRGGGYTI. CDR3 DNA: TGTGCCAGCAGTTTTCGGGGAGGTGGCTACACCATC.

The CDR3 nucleotides are TGTGCCTGGAACGCCTTAGCGGGAGCCCAAGAGACCCAGTACTTC. It codes for CAWNALAGAQETQYF. J is TRBJ2-5 and V is TRBV30, with 9 positions matching TRBD2. This CDR3 is built from 15 residues. With V trimmed by 4 bases and J by 1 base, 7 bases remained unmatched. Germline V gives CDR1 GTSNPN, CDR2 SVGIG (reference sequence).

Regarding this clonotype: A junction end diverges from the germline sequence, so it may reflect a read error. The rearrangement uses TRBV6-1 and TRBJ1-5; 7 nucleotides match TRBD1. Germline V lookup: CDR1 MNHNS, CDR2 SASEGT. The CDR3 covers 14 residues. In nucleotides, the CDR3 is TGTGCCAGTAGTGAAGGAGGGCCGGGACAGTCCCAGCATTTT. Translated, it gives CASSEGGPGQSQHF.